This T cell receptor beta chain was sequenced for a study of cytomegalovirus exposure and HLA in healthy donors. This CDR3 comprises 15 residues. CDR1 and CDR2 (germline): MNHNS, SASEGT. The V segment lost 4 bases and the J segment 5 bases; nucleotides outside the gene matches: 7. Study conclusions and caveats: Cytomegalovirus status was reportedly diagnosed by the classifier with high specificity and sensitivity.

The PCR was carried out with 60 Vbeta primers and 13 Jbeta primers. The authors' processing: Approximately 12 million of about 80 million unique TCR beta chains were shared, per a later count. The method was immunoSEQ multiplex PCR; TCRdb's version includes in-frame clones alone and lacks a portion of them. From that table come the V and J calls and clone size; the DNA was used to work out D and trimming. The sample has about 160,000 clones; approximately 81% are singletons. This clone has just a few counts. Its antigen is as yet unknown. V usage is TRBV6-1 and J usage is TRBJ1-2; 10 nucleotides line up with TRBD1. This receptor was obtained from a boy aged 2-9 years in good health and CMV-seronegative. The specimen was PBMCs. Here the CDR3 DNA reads TGTGCCAGCAGTGGAGACAGGGGGCCAGGTTATGGCTACACCTTC. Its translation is CASSGDRGPGYGYTF.